Shown below are 20 T cell receptor beta chains from a single sample sequenced in a study of post-analysis software for immune sequencing data. Findings of the study overall: In patients, TRBV5-6, TRBV5-1 and TRBV20-1 belonged to five TRBV segments found more frequently than in controls.

These TCRs' antigens remain unknown. Prepared TCR beta cDNA libraries contained unique molecular identifiers. A single record per CDR3 protein comes from TCRdb applying MiXCR to the PCR reads. Among roughly 670,000 distinct CDR3 sequences listed, 55% to 60% were seen once. Material for sequencing was blood. These receptors came from a girl under 10 years old with multiple sclerosis.

In its sample, this clonotype was seen a few times. V is TRBV7-2 and J is TRBJ2-5; 10 positions match TRBD2. This CDR3 is 17 amino acids long. V gave up 1 base and J gave up 1 base; unmatched junction bases: 6. CDR1 and CDR2 (germline): SGHTA, FQGNSA. In nucleotides, the CDR3 is TGTGCCAGCAGCTTAGTTACTAGCGGGGCCGTCCAAGAGACCCAGTACTTC. Translated, it gives CASSLVTSGAVQETQYF. The variable domain in full, completed from reference TRBV7-2 and TRBJ2-5, reads GAGVSQSPSNKVTEKGKDVELRCDPISGHTALYWYRQSLGQGLEFLIYFQGNSAPDKSGLPSDRFSAERTGGSVSTLTIQRTQQEDSAVYLCASSLVTSGAVQETQYFGPGTRLLVL.

In regard to this clonotype: Since the CDR3 does not end with the conserved phenylalanine or tryptophan, this likely comes from a read error. The chain employs TRBV5-1 and TRBJ2-1; D is unresolved. CDR3 size: 16 residues. Germline CDR1 SGHRS, CDR2 YFSETQ. Between the trimmed V and J ends, which lost 4 bases and 0 bases, there was a span of 14 bases. The CDR3 spells CASSDGSLSSYNEQFL. CDR3 DNA sequence: TGCGCCAGCAGCGACGGGTCTCTGAGCTCCTACAATGAGCAGTTCTTA.

The rearrangement links TRBV6-2 or TRBV6-3 to TRBJ2-7, with D perhaps being TRBD1 or TRBD2 (5 bases each). The CDR3 is made up of 15 amino acids. CDR1 and CDR2 (germline): MNHEY, SVGEGT. V was shortened by 6 bases and J by 2 bases, with 17 bases between the two germline ends. The chain's CDR3 is CASSPRGALTYEQYF. In DNA form, the CDR3 reads TGTGCCAGCAGCCCTCGAGGGGCGCTGACCTACGAGCAGTACTTC.

V gene TRBV10-3 combines with J gene TRBJ2-1; 10 positions agree with TRBD1. The CDR3 consists of 15 residues. CDR1 ENHRY and CDR2 SYGVKD come from the germline V gene. J gave up 8 bases and V 4 bases, and 8 bases lay outside the gene matches. CDR3 protein: CAISGPGQGSYEQFF. DNA for the CDR3: TGTGCCATCAGTGGACCGGGACAGGGGTCCTATGAGCAGTTCTTC.

This clonotype was seen just once. This chain uses TRBV20-1 with TRBJ1-2, with unresolved D. This CDR3 is 13 amino acids long. V lost 4 bases and J 2 bases, leaving 11 bases between the germline ends. Germline V CDR1 and CDR2: DFQATT, SNEGSKA (reference sequence). The CDR3 region has the DNA TGCAGTGCTATAAACCGCTTGAACTATGGCTACACCTTC. This sequence encodes CSAINRLNYGYTF.

A note on this clonotype: Sequence at one end of the junction differs from germline and may be a read error. The rearrangement joins TRBV6-2 or TRBV6-3 to TRBJ2-5; D remains unclear. Germline values: CDR1 MNHEY, CDR2 SVGEGT. The CDR3 has 14 amino acids. The CDR3 bases are TGTGCCAACAGTTACCCTCGGACGGAAGAGACCCAGTACTTC. Its protein product is CANSYPRTEETQYF.

The chain is built from TRBV20-1 and TRBJ1-1, with D perhaps matching TRBD1 (6 bases). V was trimmed by 0 bases and J by 1 base, leaving 15 bases between them. Germline V CDR1 and CDR2: DFQATT, SNEGSKA (reference sequence). The length of the CDR3 is 16 residues. The DNA for the CDR3 is TGCAGTGCTAGAGAGTCAGGGGCCGTACCGAACACTGAAGCTTTCTTT. Translation: CSARESGAVPNTEAFF.

V and J are TRBV20-1 and TRBJ2-5; 11 nucleotides match TRBD1. The germline CDR1 and CDR2 sequences are DFQATT and SNEGSKA (reference sequence). This CDR3 contains 15 residues. Unmatched junction bases numbered 9, after V lost 3 bases and J lost 6 bases. DNA for the CDR3: TGCAGTGCTAGCCCCCCAGGGACAGGGGGAAAGACCCAGTACTTC. As protein: CSASPPGTGGKTQYF.

The rearrangement links TRBV5-1 to TRBJ2-7; TRBD2 might be the D (6 bases). Trimming stripped 0 bases from V and 2 bases from J, with 9 bases between. The CDR3 runs 14 residues. Germline V gene lookup returns CDR1 SGHRS and CDR2 YFSETQ. This CDR3 reads CASSLGDFTYEQYF. In nucleotides, the CDR3 is TGCGCCAGCAGCTTGGGGGACTTCACCTACGAGCAGTACTTC.

This clonotype has more than one count but fewer than ten. This chain connects TRBV6-2 or TRBV6-3 to TRBJ2-7; 7 bases agree with TRBD2. The CDR3 is made up of 14 amino acids. Losses at the gene ends were 6 bases for V and 4 bases for J; bases not matched to a gene: 9. The germline gives CDR1 MNHEY, CDR2 SVGEGT. CDR3 DNA: TGTGCCAGCAGCAGTTCTAGCGGAGAGTACGAGCAGTACTTC. Encoded protein: CASSSSSGEYEQYF.

This chain uses TRBV12-3 or TRBV12-4 with TRBJ1-1; D is undetermined. The CDR3 length is 10 residues. V lost 2 bases to trimming and J lost 5 bases, with 0 bases between them. CDR3 loop: CASSLTEAFF. CDR3 DNA sequence: TGTGCCAGCAGTTTAACTGAAGCTTTCTTT.

This clonotype was picked up a small number of times. The chain joins TRBV6-6 to TRBJ1-1; no clear D gene. Germline V gene data show CDR1 as MNHNY and CDR2 as SVGAGI (reference sequence). Trimming removed 11 bases at V and 11 bases at J, with 9 bases between. This CDR3 region has 8 residues. CDR3 sequence (DNA): TGTGCCCGCGGGTGGGCTTTCTTT. Translating it yields CARGWAFF.

The V and J genes are TRBV5-5 and TRBJ2-7; the match to TRBD1 covers 7 bases. Germline CDR1 is SGHKS and CDR2 is YYEKEE (reference sequence). Trimming took 0 bases from V and 2 from J; bases not matched to a gene: 5. The CDR3 loop spans 15 amino acids. The CDR3 loop is CASSLVGDRAYEQYF. CDR3 DNA: TGTGCCAGCAGCTTGGTTGGGGACAGAGCCTACGAGCAGTACTTC.

The rearrangement joins TRBV29-1 to TRBJ2-5, with 13 bases lining up with TRBD2. TRBJ2-7 matches the DNA end more closely, so the J call is doubtful. CDR1 and CDR2 from the germline V gene are SQVTM and ANQGSEA. This CDR3 has 13 amino acids. CDR3 sequence: CSYRLAGGAEQYF. CDR3 DNA: TGCAGCTACCGACTAGCGGGAGGCGCCGAGCAGTACTTC.

This chain uses TRBV3-1 with TRBJ1-2; D is undetermined. Trimming shortened V by 1 base and J by 8 bases, and 17 bases separated the two germline ends. Per the germline V gene, CDR1 is LGHDT and CDR2 is YNNKEL (reference sequence). The CDR3 sequence is 15 residues long. In DNA, the CDR3 is TGTGCCAGCAGCCAAGGATCGGTCCAGGCGAGCGGCTACACCTTC. This codes for CASSQGSVQASGYTF.

The chain uses TRBV6-1 and TRBJ2-1; 9 bases line up with TRBD2. The CDR3 loop spans 17 amino acids. The germline CDR1 and CDR2 sequences are MNHNS and SASEGT. The J segment lost 2 bases and the V segment lost 5 bases, leaving 10 bases of the junction unmatched. The CDR3 loop reads CASSRPAIAGAYNEQFF. The CDR3 DNA follows: TGTGCCAGCAGTAGGCCGGCCATAGCGGGAGCCTACAATGAGCAGTTCTTC.

The chain is built from TRBV25-1 and TRBJ1-5, with unresolved D. Trimming removed 8 bases from V and 4 bases from J, with 9 bases in between. Germline CDR1 MGHDK, CDR2 SYGVNS. The CDR3 spans 12 residues. The CDR3: CASSTGNQPQHF. CDR3 DNA sequence: TGTGCCAGCTCCACGGGGAATCAGCCCCAGCATTTT.

This chain uses TRBV12-3 or TRBV12-4 with TRBJ1-1; perhaps TRBD1 as D (5 bases). This CDR3 region has 13 residues. V was trimmed by 6 bases and J by 2 bases, leaving 10 bases between them. This chain's CDR3 is CASSKQDNTEAFF. Written as DNA, the CDR3 is TGTGCCAGCAGCAAACAGGACAACACTGAAGCTTTCTTT.

The chain is built from TRBV2 and TRBJ2-7; 7 nucleotides agree with TRBD2. The CDR3 is 15 amino acids. Unmatched junction bases numbered 4, after V lost 2 bases and J lost 0 bases. The germline V gene encodes CDR1 SNHLY and CDR2 FYNNEI. The DNA of the CDR3 is TGTGCCAGCAGTGAACGAGCGGGACGCTCCTACGAGCAGTACTTC. Protein sequence: CASSERAGRSYEQYF.

V gene TRBV6-1 combines with J gene TRBJ2-7, with 8 bases lining up with TRBD1. J gave up 3 bases and V 7 bases, and 8 bases lay outside the gene matches. The CDR3 is 14 amino acids. Per germline, CDR1 MNHNS and CDR2 SASEGT. Written as DNA, the CDR3 is TGTGCCAGCAATCGGGCAGGGGGCAACTACGAGCAGTACTTC. Residues: CASNRAGGNYEQYF.